The clone carrying this TCR beta chain has just a few counts. The length of the CDR3 is 19 residues. Germline V gene sequence: CDR1 SGHVS, CDR2 FNYEAQ. V shed 1 base, J shed 5 bases, and the junction held 17 bases outside the gene matches. The sample originates from a study of blood T cell repertoires in COVID-19. Study-level background: T cells, B-cell-depleted T cells, or PBMCs provided the cDNA or gDNA that served as material.

The method was immunoSEQ multiplex PCR; TCRdb's version includes in-frame clones alone and lacks a portion of them. The data contain around 180,000 clones, approximately 85% of them singletons. This sequence originates from a man between 60 and 75 years old with acute or convalescent COVID-19. Source material: peripheral blood. J is TRBJ2-5 and V is TRBV7-6; 9 nucleotides line up with TRBD2. CDR3 bases: TGTGCCAGCAGCTTAGACCGCCCGTCACTAGCGGGTTCGGGCGAGACCCAGTACTTC. This gives the protein CASSLDRPSLAGSGETQYF.